The clone carrying this TCR beta chain was picked up a small number of times. Its antigen is currently unknown. Within the sample, other DNA sequences also encode this same CDR3. This entry belongs to a study of beta chain features in type 1 diabetes. Regarding the study as a whole: More deletions and fewer insertions at VDJ junctions were seen in type 1 diabetes patients.

On average, the one heparinised blood draw given by each donor was around 110 mL. Isolated RNA was reverse transcribed in full, so expressed TCRB transcripts were sequenced. An average of approximately 3.4 million reads was obtained for naive, central memory and regulatory T cell samples. Data came from immunoSEQ multiplex PCR; TCRdb stores just in-frame clones and leaves some out. The sample comprises under 500,000 clones, 30% of which are singletons, and about 0.06% rests with the top ten. The CDR3 consists of 11 residues. Trimming removed 2 bases from V and 5 bases from J, with 6 bases in between. CDR1 is GTSNPN, CDR2 SVGIG, per germline (reference sequence).

The chain employs TRBV30 and TRBJ1-1; D is unresolved. This clonotype was sampled from a young man in good health. Sample: naive CD4+ T cells from blood. In DNA, the CDR3 is TGTGCCTGGAGTAGGCTAACTGAAGCTTTCTTT. Amino acid sequence: CAWSRLTEAFF.